Detailed here is one T cell receptor (beta chain). Germline V lookup: CDR1 LGHDT, CDR2 YNNKEL (reference sequence). The CDR3 runs to 16 residues. The V gene lost 1 base and the J gene lost 2 bases, with 12 bases spanning the gap. A second PCR of roughly 7 to 11 cycles used a sample-barcoded 5' primer and a J-beta primer mix. TCRdb re-called the 5' RACE reads with MiXCR, one entry per CDR3 protein. The table has 1,500,000 or so distinct CDR3 sequences, under 55% seen once. The record originates from a study of blood T cells in healthy people across ages. This chain uses TRBV3-1 with TRBJ1-5; D is unclear. The receptor was isolated from a woman aged 18-35 years in good health. The source material was blood. The CDR3 nucleotides read TGTGCCAGCAGCCAAGGGTTCAGCGGGGGCAATCAGCCCCAGCATTTT. This translates into CASSQGFSGGNQPQHF. Filled out from reference TRBV3-1 and TRBJ1-5, the complete variable domain reads DTAVSQTPKYLVTQMGNDKSIKCEQNLGHDTMYWYKQDSKKFLKIMFSYNNKELIINETVPNRFSPKSPDKAHLNLHINSLELGDSAVYFCASSQGFSGGNQPQHFGDGTRLSIL.